The present entry profiles one TCR beta chain with its context. The protocol was immunoSEQ multiplex PCR, while the TCRdb copy is restricted to in-frame clones and leaves out a portion. The sample consists of around 76,000 clones, over 75% of them appearing once. This sample was included in a study of OX40 agonist ivuxolimab in advanced cancers. Study-wide context: Ivuxolimab, an agonist antibody against OX40 (CD134), was given to patients. All patients had ivuxolimab intravenously every 2 weeks at 0.01 to 10 mg/kg. A history of anti-PD-1, anti-PD-L1 or anti-CTLA-4 therapy was acceptable, and more than 30% had some.

Trimming pared 3 bases from V and 4 bases from J, leaving 7 bases between. CDR1 and CDR2 (germline): SEHNR, FQNEAQ (reference sequence). The CDR3 loop spans 13 amino acids. The material was CD4+ or CD8+ T cells sorted from blood, obtained in a trial of the OX40 agonist ivuxolimab. The rearrangement uses TRBV7-9 and TRBJ1-5; tentative D call: TRBD1 (5 bases). The origin of this receptor is an adult with an advanced solid tumor such as melanoma, head and neck, liver or kidney cancer. The CDR3 DNA follows: TGTGCCAGCAGCTTGCAGGGAAATCAGCCCCAGCATTTT. Residues: CASSLQGNQPQHF.